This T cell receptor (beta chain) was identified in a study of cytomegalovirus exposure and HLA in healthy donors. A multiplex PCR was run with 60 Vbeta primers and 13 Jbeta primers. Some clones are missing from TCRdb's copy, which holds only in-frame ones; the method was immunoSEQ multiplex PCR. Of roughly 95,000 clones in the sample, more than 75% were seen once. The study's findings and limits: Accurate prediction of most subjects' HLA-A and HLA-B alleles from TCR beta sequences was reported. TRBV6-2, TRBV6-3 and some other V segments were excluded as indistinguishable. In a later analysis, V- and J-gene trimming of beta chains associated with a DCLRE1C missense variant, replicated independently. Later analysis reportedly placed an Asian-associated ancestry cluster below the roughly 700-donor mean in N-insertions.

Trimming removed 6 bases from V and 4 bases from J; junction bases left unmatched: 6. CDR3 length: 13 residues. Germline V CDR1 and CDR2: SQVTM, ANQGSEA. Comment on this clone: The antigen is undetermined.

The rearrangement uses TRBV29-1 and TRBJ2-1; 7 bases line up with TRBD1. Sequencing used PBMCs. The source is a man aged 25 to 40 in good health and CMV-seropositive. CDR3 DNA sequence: TGCAGCGTGTCCCCGGGACAGTACAATGAGCAGTTCTTC. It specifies CSVSPGQYNEQFF.